These 12 T cell receptor beta chains came from one sample sequenced in a study of OX40 agonist ivuxolimab in advanced cancers. Measured with immunoSEQ multiplex PCR; TCRdb has only the in-frame clones, and not every one. This table has 13,000 to 15,000 clones, approximately 75% appearing once. The material was CD4+ or CD8+ T cells sorted from blood, obtained in a trial of the OX40 agonist ivuxolimab. The receptors here all came from an adult with an advanced solid tumor such as melanoma, head and neck, liver or kidney cancer.

The rearrangement uses TRBV5-6 and TRBJ1-5; weak D call: TRBD1 (6 bases). The germline CDR1 and CDR2 sequences are SGHDT and YYEEEE. Trimming removed 0 bases at V and 7 bases at J, with 14 bases between. The CDR3 contains 15 residues. The CDR3 protein is CASSLAGGRGQPQHF. CDR3 nucleotide sequence: TGTGCCAGCAGCTTGGCCGGGGGGCGCGGGCAGCCCCAGCATTTT.

The chain combines TRBV12-2 with TRBJ1-2; TRBD1 is the table's D call and was not checked against the DNA. TRBV12-2 is termed a pseudogene. The CDR3 runs to 16 residues. The CDR3 sequence: CASRRRETRKTYGYTF. The DNA of the CDR3 is TGTGCAAGTCGCCGGCGAGAGACACGAAAGACCTATGGCTACACCTTC.

This chain connects TRBV5-5 to TRBJ1-2; 7 bases are shared with TRBD1. The CDR3 extends over 17 amino acids. Germline V gene lookup returns CDR1 SGHKS and CDR2 YYEKEE (reference sequence). The J segment lost 3 bases and the V segment lost 0 bases, leaving 11 bases of the junction unmatched. The CDR3: CASSLVVDRARDYGYTF. The CDR3 DNA is TGTGCCAGCAGCTTGGTGGTAGACAGGGCTCGGGACTATGGCTACACCTTC.

The rearrangement joins TRBV5-1 to TRBJ1-3; a possible D gene is TRBD1 (5 bases). V lost 5 bases, J lost 4 bases, and 16 bases lay in between. Germline V lookup: CDR1 SGHRS, CDR2 YFSETQ. The CDR3 consists of 15 residues. The CDR3, as DNA: TGCGCCAGCAGAGGAGAGACAGTTTTCGGAAACACCATATATTTT. Translated: CASRGETVFGNTIYF. The full variable domain, with the rest looked up from reference TRBV5-1 and TRBJ1-3, is KAGVTQTPRYLIKTRGQQVTLSCSPISGHRSVSWYQQTPGQGLQFLFEYFSETQRNKGNFPGRFSGRQFSNSRSEMNVSTLELGDSALYLCASRGETVFGNTIYFGEGSWLTVV.

The rearrangement joins TRBV11-2 to TRBJ2-7; TRBD2 is a possible D gene (5 bases). Trimming cost V 3 bases and J 3 bases, with 9 bases left between them. Per the germline V gene, CDR1 is SGHAT and CDR2 is FQNNGV. The CDR3 contains 13 residues. CDR3 in amino acids: CASSFEGHYEQYF. Here the CDR3 DNA reads TGTGCCAGCAGCTTTGAGGGTCACTACGAGCAGTACTTC.

The CDR3 nucleotides are TGCGCCAGCAGCTTGTCGCAGGGAACTAATGAAAAACTGTTTTTT. This sequence encodes CASSLSQGTNEKLFF. The chain carries TRBV5-1 and TRBJ1-4, with D perhaps matching TRBD1 (5 bases). The CDR3 extends over 15 amino acids. Per the germline V gene, CDR1 is SGHRS and CDR2 is YFSETQ. V shed 1 base and J shed 1 base, with 8 bases lying between them.

The chain employs TRBV27 and TRBJ2-7; D is perhaps TRBD2 (6 bases). The V gene's germline CDR1 is MNHEY and CDR2 SMNVEV (reference sequence). The V and J ends lost 3 bases and 7 bases respectively, with 16 bases between them. CDR3 length: 14 amino acids. The CDR3 DNA is TGTGCCAGCAGTTTGAACGGGAGAGGCGGTGAGCAGTACTTC. It specifies CASSLNGRGGEQYF.

The chain links TRBV7-6 to TRBJ1-6, with D possibly being TRBD1 (5 bases). The length of the CDR3 is 15 residues. The V and J ends lost 6 bases and 1 base respectively, with 10 bases between them. The germline V gene encodes CDR1 SGHVS and CDR2 FNYEAQ. The CDR3 region has the DNA TGTGCCAGCAGTACGGGGGGGTCCTATAATTCACCCCTCCACTTT. Protein product: CASSTGGSYNSPLHF. The full variable domain, rest sourced from reference TRBV7-6 and TRBJ1-6, is GAGVSQSPRYKVTKRGQDVALRCDPISGHVSLYWYRQALGQGPEFLTYFNYEAQQDKSGLPNDRFSAERPEGSISTLTIQRTEQRDSAMYRCASSTGGSYNSPLHFGNGTRLTVT.

This rearrangement joins TRBV7-9 to TRBJ2-7; D call uncertain. Trimming shortened V by 4 bases and J by 5 bases, and 18 bases separated the two germline ends. The CDR3 is made up of 15 amino acids. The germline V gene has CDR1 SEHNR and CDR2 FQNEAQ (reference sequence). The CDR3 is CASSSGPSTTHEQYF. As DNA, the CDR3 is TGTGCCAGCAGCTCCGGCCCTTCAACGACCCACGAGCAGTACTTC.

The rearrangement links TRBV14 to TRBJ1-2; D call uncertain. Trimming pared 0 bases from V and 3 bases from J, leaving 11 bases between. Germline-derived CDR1 and CDR2 are SGHDN and FVKESK. The CDR3 consists of 15 residues. The CDR3 region is CASSQDLSEDYGYTF. The CDR3, as DNA: TGTGCCAGCAGCCAAGATTTGTCAGAAGACTATGGCTACACCTTC.

This chain joins TRBV6-5 and TRBJ2-1; D might be TRBD1 (6 bases). Germline loops: CDR1 MNHEY, CDR2 SVGAGI. The germline V and J ends were trimmed by 6 bases and 3 bases, with 15 bases remaining between them. This CDR3 is built from 15 residues. CDR3 bases: TGTGCCAGCAGATACACCGGGACAAGCTACAATGAGCAGTTCTTC. This codes for CASRYTGTSYNEQFF.

This clone was observed a few times. The J gene is TRBJ1-4, the V gene TRBV19; no definite D call. This CDR3 is 13 amino acids long. V was cut by 5 bases and J by 5 bases, with 9 bases left in between. Germline lookup yields CDR1 LNHDA and CDR2 SQIVND (reference sequence). As DNA, the CDR3 is TGTGCCAGTAGTGGGTCCAAAAATGAAAAACTGTTTTTT. The encoded protein is CASSGSKNEKLFF.